Below, one T cell receptor (beta chain) is given with its context. It lacks a known antigen. Within one base of it there is no much larger clone, and no base qualities were kept. The immunoSEQ Assay, a bias-controlled multiplex PCR, was used to amplify TCRbeta CDR3 regions from genomic DNA. Under the source paper's analysis protocol: Within the assay, amplification of reference gene primers was used to estimate how many nucleated cells each sample contained. Sequence reads were collapsed and filtered to measure the absolute abundance of every unique TCRbeta CDR3 rearrangement. For each sample, productive Simpson clonality was calculated as the square root of Simpson's diversity index over productive rearrangements. TCRdb retrieved this table from immuneACCESS and kept in-frame rearrangements only. Not all clones are present; in checked studies, unresolved V genes account for under half, and no reason is known for the remainder. That table supplies the V and J calls and clone size; D and trimming were determined from the DNA. The sample table holds some 320,000 clones, of which 89% were seen once. Roughly 11% of the sample lies in the top ten.

This entry comes from a study of blood T cell repertoires in COVID-19 (TCRdb year 2020). Background for the entire study: Collaborator samples came from the United States, Italy and Spain and covered acute and convalescent phases of COVID-19. The material from the prospective study consisted of cDNA or gDNA derived from T cells, B-cell-depleted T cells, or PBMCs. Subjects who had been exposed to COVID-19, were actively infected with it, or had recovered from it provided the deeply sampled blood TCRbeta repertoires that made up the dataset. A freely available public database, intended as a resource for researchers studying the immune response to SARS-CoV-2, is where the repertoires were released. Samples came from the ongoing ImmuneRACE study (first 160 participants) plus 1,254 subjects from 6 global collaborators. Sample metadata almost always included a de-identified subject ID, COVID-19 status, age in years and sex. Where available, HLA class I and class II types were taken from metadata supplied by the sample provider and were not determined by assay-based typing.

In Seattle, one collaborating source enrolled patients while the infection was active and tracked those patients longitudinally over the course of disease. Collaborating institutions collected whole blood in K2EDTA tubes following their own protocols. For TCRbeta analysis, collaborator samples were shipped as frozen whole blood, as isolated PBMCs, or as DNA extracted from either sample type. V is cut by 0 bases and J by 2 bases, and the space between the germline ends is 14 bases. As encoded in the germline V gene (reference sequence), CDR1 is PRHDT while CDR2 is FYEKMQ. From the cysteine through the phenylalanine, the CDR3 covers 16 amino acids. CDR3 DNA is the only sequence kept; it has 48 bases, read in frame from the first base. Overall study results and their limits: The quantity of clinical and demographic metadata differed by source and by participant and was supplied without curation.

This clonotype was obtained from a young woman with COVID-19, enrolled during active disease. The sequenced sample was peripheral blood. The rearranged segments are TRBV13 and TRBJ2-7; the D region possibly corresponds to TRBD2 (5 bases align). In nucleotide form, the sequence is TGTGCCAGCAGCTTAGGTTCCCTGGGAGTCGCCTACGAGCAGTACTTC. Its coded protein is CASSLGSLGVAYEQYF.